A selection of T cell receptor beta chains follows, all from one sample in a study of cytomegalovirus exposure and HLA in healthy donors. Assay: immunoSEQ multiplex PCR; the TCRdb copy retains only in-frame clones and omits some. The table includes more than 85,000 clones, 70% to 80% detected once. The sequenced sample was PBMCs. The receptors derive from a man aged 25 to 40 in good health and CMV-seronegative. The CDR3 runs from the conserved cysteine through the conserved F or W. The order of the fields is V gene, J gene, clone size, D gene, CDR3 protein, CDR3 DNA. A D gene is named only where the DNA matches it firmly. The size field is filled for only some rows; it gives once, few, many or a size class.

V gene: TRBV12-5
J gene: TRBJ1-1
clone size: -
D gene: TRBD1
CDR3 protein: CASGGQGNTEAFF
CDR3 DNA: TGTGCTAGTGGGGGACAGGGGAACACTGAAGCTTTCTTT

V gene: TRBV27
J gene: TRBJ1-2
clone size: -
D gene: -
CDR3 protein: CASSPTWGGGYGYTF
CDR3 DNA: TGTGCCAGCAGTCCCACGTGGGGGGGCGGCTATGGCTACACCTTC

V gene: TRBV28
J gene: TRBJ2-1
clone size: -
D gene: -
CDR3 protein: CASSSAGDNEQFF
CDR3 DNA: TGTGCCAGCAGTTCCGCCGGAGACAATGAGCAGTTCTTC

V gene: TRBV7-9
J gene: TRBJ2-5
clone size: -
D gene: -
CDR3 protein: CASSFVPSQETQYF
CDR3 DNA: TGTGCCAGCAGCTTCGTCCCTAGCCAAGAGACCCAGTACTTC

V gene: TRBV29-1
J gene: TRBJ2-5
clone size: few
D gene: -
CDR3 protein: CSVEDKETQYF
CDR3 DNA: TGCAGCGTTGAAGACAAAGAGACCCAGTACTTC

V gene: TRBV28
J gene: TRBJ2-2
clone size: -
D gene: -
CDR3 protein: CALRANTGELFF
CDR3 DNA: TGTGCCTTGAGGGCTAACACCGGGGAGCTGTTTTTT

V gene: TRBV7-2
J gene: TRBJ2-7
clone size: -
D gene: TRBD1
CDR3 protein: CASSQDRLSNEQYF
CDR3 DNA: TGTGCCAGCAGCCAGGACAGGCTTAGTAACGAGCAGTACTTC

V gene: TRBV19
J gene: TRBJ2-5
clone size: -
D gene: -
CDR3 protein: CASSWGQLQETQYF
CDR3 DNA: TGTGCCAGTAGTTGGGGACAATTACAAGAGACCCAGTACTTC

V gene: TRBV14
J gene: TRBJ2-7
clone size: -
D gene: -
CDR3 protein: CASSRMVGRTYEQYF
CDR3 DNA: TGTGCCAGCAGCAGGATGGTTGGGAGGACCTACGAGCAGTACTTC

V gene: TRBV9
J gene: TRBJ1-3
clone size: -
D gene: -
CDR3 protein: CASSVEVDTSSGNTIYF
CDR3 DNA: TGTGCCAGCAGCGTAGAGGTGGACACGAGCTCTGGAAACACCATATATTTT

V gene: TRBV2
J gene: TRBJ2-1
clone size: -
D gene: -
CDR3 protein: CASSGQGLDYNEQFF
CDR3 DNA: TGTGCCAGCAGTGGTCAGGGACTTGACTACAATGAGCAGTTCTTC

V gene: TRBV28
J gene: TRBJ1-1
clone size: -
D gene: TRBD1
CDR3 protein: CASSNGQGSGTEAFF
CDR3 DNA: TGTGCCAGCAGTAACGGACAGGGGAGTGGGACTGAAGCTTTCTTT

V gene: TRBV5-1
J gene: TRBJ1-1
clone size: -
D gene: TRBD1
CDR3 protein: CASSLAGTGYMNTEAFF
CDR3 DNA: TGCGCCAGCAGCCTCGCCGGGACAGGCTACATGAACACTGAAGCTTTCTTT

V gene: TRBV7-2
J gene: TRBJ1-5
clone size: -
D gene: TRBD1
CDR3 protein: CASSSQGGAFVNQPQHF
CDR3 DNA: TGTGCCAGCAGCTCCCAAGGGGGCGCGTTTGTGAATCAGCCCCAGCATTTT

V gene: TRBV10-2
J gene: TRBJ2-1
clone size: many
D gene: TRBD2
CDR3 protein: CASREAGSSYNEQFF
CDR3 DNA: TGCGCCAGCAGGGAAGCGGGGAGCTCCTACAATGAGCAGTTCTTC

V gene: TRBV9
J gene: TRBJ1-1
clone size: -
D gene: -
CDR3 protein: CASSFGGDTEAFF
CDR3 DNA: TGTGCCAGCAGCTTTGGCGGTGACACTGAAGCTTTCTTT

V gene: TRBV6-5
J gene: TRBJ2-7
clone size: -
D gene: TRBD2
CDR3 protein: CASGGGKRNSYEQYF
CDR3 DNA: TGTGCCAGCGGGGGAGGGAAAAGGAACTCCTACGAGCAGTACTTC

V gene: TRBV11-2
J gene: TRBJ2-7
clone size: -
D gene: TRBD2
CDR3 protein: CASSLLAAYEQYF
CDR3 DNA: TGTGCCAGCAGCTTACTAGCGGCCTACGAGCAGTACTTC

V gene: TRBV29-1
J gene: TRBJ2-4
clone size: medium-sized
D gene: -
CDR3 protein: CSVDSGKNIQYF
CDR3 DNA: TGCAGCGTTGATTCGGGAAAAAACATTCAGTACTTC

V gene: TRBV6-5
J gene: TRBJ2-1
clone size: -
D gene: -
CDR3 protein: CASSYGVGTYNEQFF
CDR3 DNA: TGTGCCAGCAGTTACGGGGTCGGGACTTACAATGAGCAGTTCTTC